A single sample is the source of the 2 T cell receptor beta chains below, sequenced in a study of cytomegalovirus exposure and HLA in healthy donors. The PCR made use of 60 Vbeta and 13 Jbeta primers. Repertoires were generated with immunoSEQ multiplex PCR, while TCRdb's copy carries only in-frame clones and drops some. The repertoire has some 97,000 clones, 79% of them found once; the top ten carry approximately 3.7%. The material sequenced was PBMCs. The source is a female donor in good health and CMV-seropositive.

This clone was seen only once. The rearrangement links TRBV2 to TRBJ1-1; 7 nucleotides agree with TRBD1. Germline V CDR1 and CDR2: SNHLY, FYNNEI. The V and J ends lost 5 bases and 4 bases, in that order; junction bases with no gene match: 10. CDR3 length equals 15 residues. The CDR3 region has the DNA TGTGCCAGCAGTACCGACAGGGTGCGGAGCACTGAAGCTTTCTTT. Amino acids: CASSTDRVRSTEAFF.

V gene TRBV6-5 combines with J gene TRBJ2-1; D might be TRBD1 (5 bases). V lost 4 bases and J lost 5, with 9 bases in between. Germline V gene sequence: CDR1 MNHEY, CDR2 SVGAGI. This CDR3 spans 13 amino acids. The CDR3 DNA follows: TGTGCCAGCAGTTCCGGACAAAACAATGAGCAGTTCTTC. This codes for CASSSGQNNEQFF.